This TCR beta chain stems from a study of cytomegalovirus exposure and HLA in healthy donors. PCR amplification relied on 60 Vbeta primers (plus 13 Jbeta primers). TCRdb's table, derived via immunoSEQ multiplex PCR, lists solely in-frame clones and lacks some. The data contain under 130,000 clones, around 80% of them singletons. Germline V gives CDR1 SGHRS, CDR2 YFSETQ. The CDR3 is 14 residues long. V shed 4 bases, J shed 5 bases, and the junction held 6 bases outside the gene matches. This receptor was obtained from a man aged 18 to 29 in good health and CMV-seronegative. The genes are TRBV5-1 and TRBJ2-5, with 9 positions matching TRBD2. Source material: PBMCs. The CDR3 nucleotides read TGCGCCAGCAGCCCCGCGGGGGGGCGGGAGACCCAGTACTTC. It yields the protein CASSPAGGRETQYF.